This T cell receptor (beta chain) was obtained from a study of blood T cell repertoires in COVID-19. This clone was found a few times. This CDR3 has 11 amino acids. The germline V gene has CDR1 SNHLY and CDR2 FYNNEI. V gave up 4 bases and J gave up 5 bases, with 5 bases separating them. The table came from immunoSEQ multiplex PCR; TCRdb's copy has only in-frame clones and leaves some out. The sample lists some 140,000 clones, approximately 80% occurring once. This receptor was taken from a woman in her fifties or sixties with active or convalescent COVID-19. The chain combines TRBV2 with TRBJ1-2; D gene uncertain. Sample: peripheral blood. The CDR3 is CASSAEYGYTF. CDR3 bases: TGTGCCAGCAGTGCTGAGTATGGCTACACCTTC.